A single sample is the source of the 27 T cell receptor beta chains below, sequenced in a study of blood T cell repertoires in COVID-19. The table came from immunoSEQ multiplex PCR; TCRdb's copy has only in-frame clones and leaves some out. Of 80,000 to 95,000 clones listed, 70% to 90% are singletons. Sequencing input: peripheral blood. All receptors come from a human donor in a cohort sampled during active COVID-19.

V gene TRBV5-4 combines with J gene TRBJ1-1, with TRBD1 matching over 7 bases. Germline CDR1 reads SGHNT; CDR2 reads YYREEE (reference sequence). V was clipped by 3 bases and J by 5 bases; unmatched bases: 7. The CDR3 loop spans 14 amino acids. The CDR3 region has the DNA TGTGCCAGCAGCTCAGAACAGGGGCGGACTGAAGCTTTCTTT. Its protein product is CASSSEQGRTEAFF.

DNA for the CDR3: TGTGCCAGCAGTTTAGGGGCGGGAGTAAGGCGGAATGAGCAGTTCTTC. It is translated as CASSLGAGVRRNEQFF. The chain carries TRBV28 and TRBJ2-1, with 7 bases identical to TRBD2. Losses at the gene ends were 2 bases for V and 7 bases for J; bases not matched to a gene: 11. This CDR3 is 16 amino acids long. Germline CDR1 and CDR2: MDHEN and SYDVKM.

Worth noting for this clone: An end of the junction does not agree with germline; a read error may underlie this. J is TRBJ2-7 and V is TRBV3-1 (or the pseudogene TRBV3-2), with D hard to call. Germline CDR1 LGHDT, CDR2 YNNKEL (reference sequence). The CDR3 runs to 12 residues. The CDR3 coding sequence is TGTGCCAGCAGCCAGGCGGAAACGGATTTTCACTTC. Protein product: CASSQAETDFHF.

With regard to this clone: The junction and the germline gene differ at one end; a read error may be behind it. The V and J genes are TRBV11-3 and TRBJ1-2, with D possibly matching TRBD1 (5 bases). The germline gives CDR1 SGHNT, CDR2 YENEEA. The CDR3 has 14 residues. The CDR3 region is CASSLGRNAIEAAF. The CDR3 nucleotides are TGTGCCAGCAGCTTGGGGCGAAATGCCATTGAGGCCGCCTTC.

CDR3 in amino acids: CASSLYRGYGYTF. DNA for the CDR3: TGTGCCAGCAGCCTTTACAGGGGCTATGGCTACACCTTC. The chain links TRBV7-8 to TRBJ1-2; 7 nucleotides line up with TRBD1. The J segment lost 4 bases and the V segment lost 5 bases, leaving 4 bases of the junction unmatched. The CDR3 has 13 residues. Germline-derived CDR1 and CDR2 are SGHVS and FQNEAQ.

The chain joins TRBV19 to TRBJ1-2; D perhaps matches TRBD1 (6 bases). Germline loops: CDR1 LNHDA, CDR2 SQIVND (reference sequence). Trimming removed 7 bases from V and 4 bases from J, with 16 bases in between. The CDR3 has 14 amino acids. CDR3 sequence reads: CASTDSSRGYGYTF. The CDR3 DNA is TGTGCCAGTACCGATTCGAGCAGGGGCTATGGCTACACCTTC.

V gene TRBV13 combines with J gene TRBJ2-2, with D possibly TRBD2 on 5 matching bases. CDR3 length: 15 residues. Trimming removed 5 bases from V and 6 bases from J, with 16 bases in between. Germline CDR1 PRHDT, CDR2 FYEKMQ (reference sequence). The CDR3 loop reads CASSLRSEGPGELFF. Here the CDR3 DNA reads TGTGCCAGCAGCCTTCGGTCCGAGGGCCCCGGGGAGCTGTTTTTT.

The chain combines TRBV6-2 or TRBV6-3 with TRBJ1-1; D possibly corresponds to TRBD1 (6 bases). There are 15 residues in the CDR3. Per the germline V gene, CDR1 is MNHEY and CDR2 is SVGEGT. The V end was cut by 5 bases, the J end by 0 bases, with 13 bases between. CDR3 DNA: TGTGCCAGCAGTCATTCAGGGGTCATGAACACTGAAGCTTTCTTT. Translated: CASSHSGVMNTEAFF.

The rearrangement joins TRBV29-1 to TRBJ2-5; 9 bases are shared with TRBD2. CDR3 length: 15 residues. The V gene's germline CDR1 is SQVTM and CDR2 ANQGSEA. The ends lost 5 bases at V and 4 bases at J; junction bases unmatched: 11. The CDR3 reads CSVKEVGLARETQYF. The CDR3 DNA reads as TGCAGCGTTAAGGAGGTGGGACTAGCTCGAGAGACCCAGTACTTC.

The CDR3 sequence is CASSLDPSYGYTF. The CDR3 bases are TGTGCCAGCAGCTTGGATCCGTCCTATGGCTACACCTTC. The gene calls are TRBV5-4 and TRBJ1-2; D not certain. Germline CDR1 is SGHNT and CDR2 is YYREEE (reference sequence). The V and J ends lost 0 bases and 4 bases respectively, with 7 bases between them. The CDR3 is made up of 13 amino acids.

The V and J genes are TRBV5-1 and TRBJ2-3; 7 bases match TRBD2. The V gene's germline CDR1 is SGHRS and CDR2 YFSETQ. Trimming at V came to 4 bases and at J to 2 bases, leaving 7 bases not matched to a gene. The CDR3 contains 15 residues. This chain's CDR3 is CASSPPRDYTDTQYF. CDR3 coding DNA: TGCGCCAGCAGCCCGCCTCGGGACTACACAGATACGCAGTATTTT.

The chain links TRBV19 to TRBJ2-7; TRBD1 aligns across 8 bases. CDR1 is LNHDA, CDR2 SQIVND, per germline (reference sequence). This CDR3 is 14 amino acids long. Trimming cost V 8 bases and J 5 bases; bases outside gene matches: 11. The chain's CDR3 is CASAPDREVNEQYF. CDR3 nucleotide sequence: TGTGCCAGTGCTCCGGACAGGGAAGTAAACGAGCAGTACTTC.

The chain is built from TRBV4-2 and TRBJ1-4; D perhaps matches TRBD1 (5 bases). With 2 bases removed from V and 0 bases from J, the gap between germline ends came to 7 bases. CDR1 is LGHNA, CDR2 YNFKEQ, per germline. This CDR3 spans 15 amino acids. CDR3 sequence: CASSQPQATNEKLFF. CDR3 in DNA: TGTGCCAGCAGCCAACCACAGGCAACTAATGAAAAACTGTTTTTT.

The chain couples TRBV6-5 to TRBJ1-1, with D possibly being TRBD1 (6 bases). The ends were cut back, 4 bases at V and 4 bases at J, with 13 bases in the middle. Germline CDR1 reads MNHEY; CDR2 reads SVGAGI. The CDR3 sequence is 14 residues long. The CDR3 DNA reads TGTGCCAGCAGTTTCCGTACAGGGACCACTGAAGCTTTCTTT. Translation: CASSFRTGTTEAFF.

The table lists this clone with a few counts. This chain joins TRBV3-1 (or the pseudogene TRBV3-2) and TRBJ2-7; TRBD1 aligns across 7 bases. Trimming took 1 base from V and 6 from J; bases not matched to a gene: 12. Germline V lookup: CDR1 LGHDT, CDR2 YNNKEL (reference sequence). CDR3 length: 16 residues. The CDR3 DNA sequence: TGTGCCAGCAGCCAAGCTTCGAGTAGGGGGCTGGTCGAGCAGTACTTC. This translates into CASSQASSRGLVEQYF.

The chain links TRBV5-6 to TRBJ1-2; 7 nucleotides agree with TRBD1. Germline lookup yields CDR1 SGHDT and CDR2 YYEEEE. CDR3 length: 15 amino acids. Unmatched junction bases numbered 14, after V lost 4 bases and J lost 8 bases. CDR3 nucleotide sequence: TGTGCCAGCAGCAGGTATCTACAGGGGTCGGTCGGCTACACCTTC. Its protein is CASSRYLQGSVGYTF.

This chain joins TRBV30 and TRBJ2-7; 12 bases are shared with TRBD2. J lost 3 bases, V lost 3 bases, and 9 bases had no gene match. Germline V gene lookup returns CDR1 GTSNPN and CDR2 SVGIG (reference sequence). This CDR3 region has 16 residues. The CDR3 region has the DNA TGTGCCTGGAGACACCCGGGACTAGCGGGTGTCTACGAGCAGTACTTC. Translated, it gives CAWRHPGLAGVYEQYF.

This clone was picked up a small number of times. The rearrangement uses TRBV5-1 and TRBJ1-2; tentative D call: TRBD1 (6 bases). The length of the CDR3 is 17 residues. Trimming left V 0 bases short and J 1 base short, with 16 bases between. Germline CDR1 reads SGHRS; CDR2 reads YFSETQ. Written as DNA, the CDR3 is TGCGCCAGCAGCTTGGCCGGTGGACAGAGTCTTAACTATGGCTACACCTTC. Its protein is CASSLAGGQSLNYGYTF.

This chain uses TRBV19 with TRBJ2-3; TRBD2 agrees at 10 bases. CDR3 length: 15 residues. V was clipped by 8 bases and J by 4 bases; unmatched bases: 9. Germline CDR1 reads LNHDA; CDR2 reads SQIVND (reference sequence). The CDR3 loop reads CASYSGRSHPDTQYF. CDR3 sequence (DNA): TGTGCCAGTTATAGCGGGAGGTCCCACCCAGATACGCAGTATTTT.

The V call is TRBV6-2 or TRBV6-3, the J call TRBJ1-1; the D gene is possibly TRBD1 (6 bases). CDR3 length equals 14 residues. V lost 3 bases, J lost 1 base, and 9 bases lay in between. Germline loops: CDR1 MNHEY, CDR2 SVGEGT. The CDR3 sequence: CASSYRQANTEAFF. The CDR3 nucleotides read TGTGCCAGCAGTTATAGACAGGCGAACACTGAAGCTTTCTTT.

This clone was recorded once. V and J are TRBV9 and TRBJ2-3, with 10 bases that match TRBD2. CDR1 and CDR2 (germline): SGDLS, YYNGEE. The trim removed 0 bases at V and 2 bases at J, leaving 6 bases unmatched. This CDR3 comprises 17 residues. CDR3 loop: CASSVGVAGGTTDTQYF. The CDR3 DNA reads TGTGCCAGCAGCGTAGGGGTAGCGGGGGGAACCACAGATACGCAGTATTTT.

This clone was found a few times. The CDR3 spells CASSLGVSGVDTIYF. CDR3 nucleotides: TGTGCCAGCAGCTTAGGGGTATCAGGCGTGGACACCATATATTTT. V and J are TRBV7-9 and TRBJ1-3; D gene ambiguous. Trimming removed 1 base at V and 8 bases at J, with 15 bases between. The CDR3 covers 15 residues. In germline, CDR1 is SEHNR, CDR2 FQNEAQ (reference sequence).

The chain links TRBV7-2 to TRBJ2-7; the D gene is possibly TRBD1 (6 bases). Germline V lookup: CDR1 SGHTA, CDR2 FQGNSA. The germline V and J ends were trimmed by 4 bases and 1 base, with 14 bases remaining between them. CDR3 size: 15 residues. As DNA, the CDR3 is TGTGCCAGCAGCTCTGGACAGTATATATCCTACGAGCAGTACTTC. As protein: CASSSGQYISYEQYF. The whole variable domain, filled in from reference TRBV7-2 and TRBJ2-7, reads GAGVSQSPSNKVTEKGKDVELRCDPISGHTALYWYRQSLGQGLEFLIYFQGNSAPDKSGLPSDRFSAERTGGSVSTLTIQRTQQEDSAVYLCASSSGQYISYEQYFGPGTRLTVT.

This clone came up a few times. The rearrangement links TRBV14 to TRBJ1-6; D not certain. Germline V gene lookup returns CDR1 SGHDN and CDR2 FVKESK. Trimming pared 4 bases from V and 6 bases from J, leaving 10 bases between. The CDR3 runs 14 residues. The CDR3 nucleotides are TGTGCCAGCAGCCCTCTTTCCCCTAATTCACCCCTCCACTTT. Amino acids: CASSPLSPNSPLHF.

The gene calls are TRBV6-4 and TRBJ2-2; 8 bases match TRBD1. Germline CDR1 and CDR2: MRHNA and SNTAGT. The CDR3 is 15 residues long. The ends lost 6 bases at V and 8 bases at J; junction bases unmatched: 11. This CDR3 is CASSEQGQVPGELFF. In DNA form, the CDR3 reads TGTGCCAGCAGCGAGCAGGGACAGGTGCCAGGGGAGCTGTTTTTT.

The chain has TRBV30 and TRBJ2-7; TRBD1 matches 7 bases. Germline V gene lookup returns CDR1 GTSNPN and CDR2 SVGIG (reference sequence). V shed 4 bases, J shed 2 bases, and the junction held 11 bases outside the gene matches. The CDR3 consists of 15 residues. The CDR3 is CAWTAPTGIPYEQYF. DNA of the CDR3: TGTGCCTGGACCGCCCCGACAGGGATTCCCTACGAGCAGTACTTC.

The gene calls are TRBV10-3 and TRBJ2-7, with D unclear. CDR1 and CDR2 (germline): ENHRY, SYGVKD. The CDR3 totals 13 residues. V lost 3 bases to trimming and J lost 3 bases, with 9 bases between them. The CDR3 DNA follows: TGTGCCATCAGTGATGTAGATGACTACGAGCAGTACTTC. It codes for CAISDVDDYEQYF.